This TCR beta chain comes out of a study of blood T cells in healthy people across ages (dated by TCRdb to 2014 to 2015). Background for the entire study: In model experiments, roughly one uniquely barcoded TCR beta cDNA molecule per two T cells was captured by template switching. Age-related changes in TCR beta repertoire diversity were measured in the study by deep sequencing normalized with unique cDNA molecular identifiers. To avoid experimental bias, donors of different ages were randomly spread across the sequencing lanes. Four age groups were formed from the donors: young (average 16 years), middle-aged (less than 40), aged (about 62) and long-lived (about 80). The study analyzed two additional independent replicas of 1 million unique cDNA reads from the same blood draw for two donors, one aged 18 to 30 and one aged 80 or older. The full study reports these points: Because donor CMV infection status was unknown, age-related changes in expanded clonotypes were potentially confounded. The percentage of naive T cells measured by flow cytometry correlated strongly with observed TCR beta diversity. Estimates of total diversity from one million sequenced T cells were regarded as lower bounds and underestimates. Bulk unsorted PBMC profiling prevented conclusive comparison of naive and antigen-experienced compartments. Observed TCR beta diversity per million T cells fell roughly linearly with age, and a significant reduction was already apparent by age around 40. Compared with the aged group, the long-lived group had more naive CD4+ T cells, fewer expanded clones and increased TCR diversity, a pattern suggesting age selection.

From a lookup of the germline V gene, CDR1 and CDR2 are SQVTM and ANQGSEA. Trimming at the junction amounts to 4 bases on V and 7 bases on J, and the germline ends lie 17 bases apart. Counted from cysteine to phenylalanine, this CDR3 has 13 amino acids. Only the CDR3 region is kept as DNA, spanning 39 bases read in frame from base 1. Systemically healthy Caucasian individuals from Russia, over 30 in total and aged about 6 to 100 years, were included as donors. Approximately 10 milliliters of peripheral blood were collected from each donor into EDTA-treated Vacutainer tubes. Ficoll-Paque density-gradient centrifugation was used to isolate PBMCs, with at least 7 million per sample. Trizol reagent was used to extract total RNA from the PBMCs, yielding at least 6 micrograms per sample. For every donor, flow cytometry on a PBMC aliquot measured the percentage of naive CD45RAhigh/CD27high T cells. This clonotype was counted only a few times. Its recognized antigen is unknown. Base qualities are not provided; no much larger clone lies one nucleotide away.

The library was produced with 5' RACE. Instrument on record: Illumina HiSeq 2500. A second PCR of about 6 to 11 cycles was performed with a sample-barcoded 5' primer and a J-beta primer mix. A unique molecular identifier was introduced onto each TCR beta cDNA molecule by a template-switch 5' adaptor carrying 12 random nucleotides. Each sample yielded at least 3 million CDR3-containing paired-end reads. All of the RNA was converted into first-strand cDNA using the Mint cDNA synthesis kit, with a TRBC-specific oligonucleotide serving as the primer. After uracil-DNA glycosylase treatment, a first 18-cycle PCR used universal primers M1SS and BC2_uni_R on all cDNA. As for the authors' bioinformatics: Each sample was normalized by randomly selecting 1 million high-quality reads, each carrying a distinct molecular identifier. Reads sharing molecular identifiers were discarded rather than binned into consensus sequences. MiTCR, run with a Q25 quality threshold and the strictest error-elimination algorithm, handled CDR3 identification, clonotype clustering and error correction. A nonparametric unseen species model with Euler transformation was used to estimate a lower bound on total TCR beta diversity. TCRdb reanalyzed the raw reads on its own, using fastp at Q25 for trimming and MiXCR for clone calling, and kept in-frame beta chains. Rows with one shared CDR3 protein collapse into an entry with the most common genes and DNA. The V and J calls reflect TCRdb's pipeline rather than the authors' work. This sample comprises 850,000 to 1,300,000 distinct CDR3 sequences, around 45% of them detected only once. Jointly, the top ten make up approximately 17% of the sample.

This chain is built from TRBV29-1 and TRBJ2-7, with no confident D gene call. Sequences were obtained from blood. The receptor comes from a woman aged 55 to 70 in good health. The CDR3 protein is CSVGTQTDNEQYF. The DNA reads TGCAGCGTTGGTACCCAAACAGACAATGAGCAGTACTTC.